The rows below give T cell receptor beta chains drawn from one sample of a study of immune heterogeneity within non-small cell lung tumors. TCRdb reprocessed the multiplex PCR reads with MiXCR, giving one entry per CDR3 protein. The sample lists tens of thousands of distinct CDR3 sequences; 28% were seen once. The specimen was lung tumor tissue. These TCRs come from a middle-aged man with non-small cell lung cancer. Both conserved end residues are part of each CDR3. The D gene is left open where the match is weak. For some rows the clone size is stated as once, few or many, or as a class when expanded; others skip it.

j_gene | v_gene | d_gene | abundance | CDR3aa | CDR3nt
TRBJ2-1 | TRBV6-2/TRBV6-3 | TRBD2 | NA | CASSRGTRGLERVF | TGTGCCAGCAGTCGTGGGACTAGGGGACTCGAGCGGGTCTTC
TRBJ2-3 | TRBV11-3 | NA | NA | CASSPQADTQYF | TGTGCCAGCAGCCCTCAGGCAGATACGCAGTATTTT
TRBJ2-7 | TRBV11-3 | NA | many | CASSLARAYEQYF | TGTGCCAGCAGCTTAGCCAGGGCCTACGAGCAGTACTTC
TRBJ2-7 | TRBV10-2 | NA | many | CASREGSYEQYF | TGCGCCAGCAGGGAGGGCTCCTACGAGCAGTACTTC
TRBJ2-5 | TRBV5-1 | NA | few | CASSLAVFGGPETQYF | TGCGCCAGCAGCTTGGCCGTTTTCGGGGGGCCGGAGACCCAGTACTTC
TRBJ1-2 | TRBV20-1 | NA | NA | CSALSNYGYTF | TGCAGTGCTCTCAGTAACTATGGCTACACCTTC
TRBJ1-3 | TRBV7-9 | NA | many | CASSSMIGGQDTIYF | TGTGCCAGCAGCTCCATGATTGGGGGGCAGGACACCATATATTTT
TRBJ1-6 | TRBV3-1 | NA | many | CASSQFSAGSPLHF | TGTGCCAGCAGCCAATTTTCAGCGGGTTCACCCCTCCACTTT
TRBJ2-1 | TRBV6-2/TRBV6-3 | NA | many | CASSLLASTNGDEQFF | TGTGCCAGCAGTTTGCTAGCGAGTACTAATGGCGATGAGCAGTTCTTC
TRBJ2-7 | TRBV7-6 | TRBD2 | few | CASSQGGGSLGHEQYF | TGTGCCAGCAGCCAAGGCGGCGGGAGCCTCGGCCACGAGCAGTACTTC
TRBJ2-1 | TRBV9 | TRBD2 | NA | CASSPGLAGAYNEQFF | TGTGCCAGCAGCCCAGGACTAGCGGGTGCTTACAATGAGCAGTTCTTC
TRBJ1-4 | TRBV9 | NA | few | CASSVDGSSFGKLFF | TGTGCCAGCAGCGTAGATGGCAGCTCGTTTGGAAAACTGTTTTTT
TRBJ2-2 | TRBV11-3 | NA | few | CASSLLEVNTWELFF | TGTGCCAGCAGCTTACTGGAGGTTAACACCTGGGAGCTGTTTTTT
TRBJ2-1 | TRBV9 | TRBD2 | many | CASSARLAGYNEQFF | TGTGCCAGCAGCGCCAGACTAGCGGGGTACAATGAGCAGTTCTTC
TRBJ2-1 | TRBV12-3/TRBV12-4 | TRBD2 | NA | CATGVSGRVVNEQFF | TGTGCCACAGGGGTTAGCGGGAGGGTTGTCAATGAGCAGTTCTTC
TRBJ1-1 | TRBV7-8 | NA | many | CASSLVARAEAFF | TGTGCCAGCAGCTTAGTGGCACGGGCTGAAGCTTTCTTT
TRBJ2-7 | TRBV29-1 | TRBD1 | few | CSARDRIYEQYF | TGCAGCGCCCGGGACAGAATCTACGAGCAGTACTTC
TRBJ1-3 | TRBV20-1 | TRBD1 | many | CSARRPGQLSGNTIYF | TGCAGTGCTCGAAGGCCGGGACAGCTCTCTGGAAACACCATATATTTT
TRBJ2-7 | TRBV7-8 | TRBD2 | many | CASSLEAGVGEQYF | TGTGCCAGCAGCTTGGAAGCGGGAGTGGGCGAGCAGTACTTC
TRBJ1-5 | TRBV6-1 | NA | NA | CATVPSIHRPQHF | TGTGCCACCGTTCCTAGCATCCATCGGCCCCAGCATTTT
TRBJ2-7 | TRBV5-6 | TRBD1 | few | CASSGSGTGDSYEQYF | TGTGCCAGCAGCGGGAGTGGGACAGGGGACTCCTACGAGCAGTACTTC
TRBJ2-1 | TRBV20-1 | NA | NA | CSARDRRGLVDEQFF | TGCAGTGCTAGAGATAGGAGGGGGCTGGTGGATGAGCAGTTCTTC
TRBJ1-2 | TRBV5-6 | NA | few | CASSPRSHGYTF | TGTGCCAGCAGCCCCCGATCTCATGGCTACACCTTC
TRBJ1-6 | TRBV20-1 | NA | NA | CSARNINSYNSPLHF | TGCAGTGCTAGGAACATCAACTCCTATAATTCACCCCTCCACTTT